This TCR beta chain was sequenced for a study of cytotoxic CD8 clonotypes in ibrutinib-treated CLL. Study-level findings and limits: Clonality rose at ibrutinib response, held steady in sustained remission, and fell toward baseline at progression. Among the clonotypes, public ones were uncommon and contracted or held stable on treatment. Against age-matched healthy donors, baseline clonality ran higher and tracked circulating CD8+ T-cell counts.

TCRdb keeps only in-frame clones here, not all; method: immunoSEQ multiplex PCR. Of under 300,000 clones detected, less than 85% appear once; the ten largest clones hold about 5.3%. This CDR3 contains 12 residues. Germline V gene lookup returns CDR1 MDHEN and CDR2 SYDVKM. V lost 2 bases, J lost 4 bases, and 5 bases lay in between. PBMCs that had been cryopreserved were the source of 2 to 2.5 micrograms of genomic DNA for TCR beta libraries. This clone was seen a few times. As yet, its antigen is unknown. The sequence was collected from a human donor with chronic lymphocytic leukemia. Sequenced material: PBMCs, taken at disease progression, from a patient treated with ibrutinib. V gene TRBV28 combines with J gene TRBJ1-2; no reliable D call. CDR3: CASSLVAYGYTF. The CDR3 DNA reads as TGTGCCAGCAGTTTAGTTGCCTATGGCTACACCTTC.